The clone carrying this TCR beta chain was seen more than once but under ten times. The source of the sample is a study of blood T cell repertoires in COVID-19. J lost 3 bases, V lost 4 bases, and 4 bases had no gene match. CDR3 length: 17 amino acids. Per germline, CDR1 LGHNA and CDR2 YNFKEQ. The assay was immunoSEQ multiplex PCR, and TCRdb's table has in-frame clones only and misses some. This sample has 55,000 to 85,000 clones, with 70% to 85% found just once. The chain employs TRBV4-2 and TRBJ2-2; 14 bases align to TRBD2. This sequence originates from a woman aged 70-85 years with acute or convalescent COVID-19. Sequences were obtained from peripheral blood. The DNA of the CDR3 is TGTGCCAGCAGCCCGGCGGGACTAGCGGGAGACACCGGGGAGCTGTTTTTT. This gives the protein CASSPAGLAGDTGELFF.